This TCR beta chain originates from a study of blood T cell repertoires in COVID-19. The assay was immunoSEQ multiplex PCR, and TCRdb's table has in-frame clones only and misses some. This sample carries around 300,000 clones, approximately 89% of them seen once, and the ten largest clones take roughly 1.9%. Germline CDR1 and CDR2: MNHEY and SMNVEV (reference sequence). Between the trimmed V and J ends, which lost 3 bases and 5 bases, there was a span of 8 bases. This CDR3 contains 13 residues. The rearrangement joins TRBV27 to TRBJ1-5; no definite D call. The sample taken for sequencing was PBMCs or T cells enriched from blood (not recorded which). This receptor was obtained from a woman aged 55-70 years who had recovered from COVID-19. In DNA form, the CDR3 reads TGTGCCAGCAGTTTCGGGGTCTATCAGCCCCAGCATTTT. This gives the protein CASSFGVYQPQHF.